Listed below are T cell receptor beta chains from one sample, sequenced in a study of blood T cell repertoires in COVID-19. TCRdb's copy holds only in-frame clones and misses some; the assay was immunoSEQ multiplex PCR. This table has a few hundred thousand clones, roughly 77% appearing once. Material for sequencing was peripheral blood. The source is a human donor with acute or convalescent COVID-19. The donor label of this sample is uncertain. Each CDR3 is given without its conserved first and last residue. The order of the fields is V gene, CDR3 length, J gene, CDR3 protein.

V gene: TRBV4-2; CDR3 length: 15; J gene: TRBJ1-4; CDR3 protein: ASSQEPGGKTNEKLF
V gene: TRBV6-6; CDR3 length: 11; J gene: TRBJ1-2; CDR3 protein: ASSYRTVHGYT
V gene: TRBV30; CDR3 length: 13; J gene: TRBJ2-5; CDR3 protein: AWSTHRGQGETQY
V gene: TRBV6-5; CDR3 length: 12; J gene: TRBJ1-5; CDR3 protein: ASTPGLGNQPQH
V gene: TRBV3-1/TRBV3-2; CDR3 length: 11; J gene: TRBJ2-2; CDR3 protein: ASSPRLTGELF
V gene: TRBV19; CDR3 length: 10; J gene: TRBJ1-4; CDR3 protein: ASNERTGPLF
V gene: TRBV10-3; CDR3 length: 14; J gene: TRBJ1-6; CDR3 protein: AISESKGQYNSPLH
V gene: TRBV19; CDR3 length: 11; J gene: TRBJ1-5; CDR3 protein: ASSTRRNQPQH
V gene: TRBV6-6; CDR3 length: 10; J gene: TRBJ2-7; CDR3 protein: ATRTSDYEQY
V gene: TRBV18; CDR3 length: 11; J gene: TRBJ1-1; CDR3 protein: ASGGDERTEAF
V gene: TRBV18; CDR3 length: 11; J gene: TRBJ1-5; CDR3 protein: ASSRGRDQPQH
V gene: TRBV28; CDR3 length: 13; J gene: TRBJ2-2; CDR3 protein: ASRPQGGSTGELF
V gene: TRBV29-1; CDR3 length: 11; J gene: TRBJ1-2; CDR3 protein: SVERGPNYGYT
V gene: TRBV9; CDR3 length: 15; J gene: TRBJ2-7; CDR3 protein: ASSVPLAGDTSYEQY
V gene: TRBV5-6; CDR3 length: 13; J gene: TRBJ2-6; CDR3 protein: ASNRRQTGANVLT
V gene: TRBV28; CDR3 length: 13; J gene: TRBJ1-6; CDR3 protein: ASNPRQGSSSPLH
V gene: TRBV6-5; CDR3 length: 13; J gene: TRBJ1-6; CDR3 protein: ASSYRGAHNSPLH
V gene: TRBV28; CDR3 length: 14; J gene: TRBJ1-5; CDR3 protein: ASRSTGTGKNQPQH
V gene: TRBV19; CDR3 length: 13; J gene: TRBJ1-5; CDR3 protein: ASSMWGHSNQPQH
V gene: TRBV9; CDR3 length: 13; J gene: TRBJ2-5; CDR3 protein: ASSVAQGAGETQY
V gene: TRBV5-5; CDR3 length: 15; J gene: TRBJ2-2; CDR3 protein: ASSLALAGAYTGELF
V gene: TRBV6-4; CDR3 length: 14; J gene: TRBJ2-3; CDR3 protein: ASSDHGTGGSDTQY
V gene: TRBV21-1; CDR3 length: 13; J gene: TRBJ1-6; CDR3 protein: ASSKASSYNSPLH